The sequence of this T cell receptor (beta chain) was determined in a study of T cells in Graves' hyperthyroidism and ophthalmopathy. Exclusions: uncontrolled infection, other autoimmune disease, pregnancy, lactation. Findings and caveats of the study: The model made its ophthalmopathy prediction, and onset followed a median approximately six months later. Also found in blood were most expanded thyroid clonotypes above 0.001. Classification by a 13 V-J model distinguished ophthalmopathy from stable hyperthyroidism.

The CDR3 contains 14 residues. In germline, CDR1 is MDHEN, CDR2 SYDVKM. V lost 3 bases and J 1 base, leaving 9 bases between the germline ends. Researchers amplified the TCR beta CDR3 regions from RNA transcripts. When the TCR CDR3 underwent first-round RT-PCR, the HTBI primer set was used. MiXCR, applied by TCRdb to the multiplex PCR reads, yields one record per CDR3 protein. Of a few hundred thousand distinct CDR3 sequences listed, 15% to 20% are singletons. This clonotype was detected many times. Its cognate antigen is unknown. This sequence joins TRBV28 and TRBJ1-1, with no clear D. Specimen: blood. The receptor was derived from a man aged 50 or older with Graves' ophthalmopathy. The CDR3 DNA follows: TGTGCCAGCAGTTTCTTCGGTGGGAACACTGAAGCTTTCTTT. This translates into CASSFFGGNTEAFF. Looking up the rest from reference TRBV28 and TRBJ1-1 gives the full variable domain: DVKVTQSSRYLVKRTGEKVFLECVQDMDHENMFWYRQDPGLGLRLIYFSYDVKMKEKGDIPEGYSVSREKKERFSLILESASTNQTSMYLCASSFFGGNTEAFFGQGTRLTVV.